This T cell receptor (beta chain) was captured in a study of cytomegalovirus exposure and HLA in healthy donors. The trim removed 1 base at V and 9 bases at J, leaving 6 bases unmatched. The length of the CDR3 is 15 residues. Germline values: CDR1 SGHRS, CDR2 YFSETQ. The PCR was carried out with 60 Vbeta primers and 13 Jbeta primers. The method was immunoSEQ multiplex PCR; TCRdb's version includes in-frame clones alone and lacks a portion of them. The sample shows about 57,000 clones, roughly four fifths of them seen only once. Source material: PBMCs. V is TRBV5-1 and J is TRBJ1-6; 8 positions agree with TRBD1. The receptor was derived from a man aged 30 to 45 in good health and CMV-seronegative. This chain's CDR3 is CASSLSDRGSSPLHF. In nucleotides, the CDR3 is TGCGCCAGCAGCTTGAGCGACAGGGGATCTTCACCCCTCCACTTT.